This T cell receptor (beta chain) is from a study of cytomegalovirus exposure and HLA in healthy donors. Study background: Most genotyped donors, 81% of more than 300, had Caucasian-associated genetic ancestry.

Remarks on this clone: Its specificity is not known.

Per the germline V gene, CDR1 is SGHDT and CDR2 is YYEEEE. This CDR3 is built from 16 residues. V lost 4 bases and J lost 3, with 16 bases in between. Study results and caveats: Solely CMV serostatus was available to characterize immune exposure. Most subjects' HLA-A and HLA-B alleles were reportedly predicted from TCR beta sequences.

This PCR relied on a set of 60 Vbeta primers and 13 Jbeta primers. Per the authors' pipeline: It was a later analysis that counted roughly 79 million unique TCR beta chains, of which approximately 9.9 million were shared. TCRdb keeps only in-frame clones here, not all; method: immunoSEQ multiplex PCR. Clone size and the V and J calls come from that table; the DNA yielded D and trimming. Of 100,000 to 150,000 clones listed, approximately 80% were seen once; the top ten hold approximately 10%. The sequence was collected from a man aged 25-45 years in good health and CMV-seropositive. The sample taken for sequencing was PBMCs. The chain combines TRBV5-6 with TRBJ2-2; weak D call: TRBD2 (6 bases). Here the CDR3 reads CASSPHVGTYTGELFF. CDR3 sequence (DNA): TGTGCCAGCAGCCCTCACGTCGGGACTTACACCGGGGAGCTGTTTTTT.